The rows below give T cell receptor beta chains drawn from one sample of a study of shared clonotypes between healthy human individuals. TCRdb's copy holds only in-frame clones and misses some; the assay was immunoSEQ multiplex PCR. The repertoire holds millions of clones, with roughly 92% as singletons. Sequencing was performed on naive CD4+ T cells sorted from blood. These receptors were collected from a man between 18 and 29 years old in good health. The CDR3 runs from the conserved cysteine through the conserved F or W. Fields, in order: V gene, J gene, CDR3 protein.

v_gene: TRBV14
j_gene: TRBJ1-3
CDR3aa: CASSQWDLNENTIYF

v_gene: TRBV7-2
j_gene: TRBJ2-3
CDR3aa: CASSLIAWTDSTLDTQYF

v_gene: TRBV5-4
j_gene: TRBJ1-2
CDR3aa: CASSLRQGAVVVYGYTF

v_gene: TRBV10-3
j_gene: TRBJ2-7
CDR3aa: CAISSTENEQYF

v_gene: TRBV11-2
j_gene: TRBJ2-3
CDR3aa: CASSLVLAGVGYTDTQYF

v_gene: TRBV25-1
j_gene: TRBJ2-5
CDR3aa: CASSPRLGQGHQETQYF

v_gene: TRBV11-2
j_gene: TRBJ1-2
CDR3aa: CASSSQQGTSGYTF

v_gene: TRBV19
j_gene: TRBJ1-1
CDR3aa: CASSILTGNTEAFF

v_gene: TRBV2
j_gene: TRBJ2-3
CDR3aa: CASSPTSGGTDTQYF

v_gene: TRBV29-1
j_gene: TRBJ1-2
CDR3aa: CSDHLQGSPGYTF

v_gene: TRBV6-1
j_gene: TRBJ1-2
CDR3aa: CASNEAGGDYGYTF

v_gene: TRBV6-5
j_gene: TRBJ1-1
CDR3aa: CASSDGQAEAFF

v_gene: TRBV6-6
j_gene: TRBJ1-2
CDR3aa: CASKGVRYGYTF

v_gene: TRBV19
j_gene: TRBJ2-1
CDR3aa: CATQSGGGINEQFF

v_gene: TRBV7-6
j_gene: TRBJ1-4
CDR3aa: CASSKWTGNEKLFF

v_gene: TRBV5-6
j_gene: TRBJ1-5
CDR3aa: CASSWGRGQPQHF

v_gene: TRBV2
j_gene: TRBJ2-2
CDR3aa: CASSEARGLDIGELFF

v_gene: TRBV13
j_gene: TRBJ2-7
CDR3aa: CASSLYGRSYEQYF

v_gene: TRBV28
j_gene: TRBJ2-7
CDR3aa: CASSVHRVLYEQYF

v_gene: TRBV18
j_gene: TRBJ1-2
CDR3aa: CASSPGDHGYTF

v_gene: TRBV5-1
j_gene: TRBJ2-5
CDR3aa: CASSLALGQGAGETQYF

v_gene: TRBV7-3
j_gene: TRBJ1-1
CDR3aa: CASSQNTEAFF

v_gene: TRBV6-1
j_gene: TRBJ2-4
CDR3aa: CASSAGAWDGVWVQYF

v_gene: TRBV27
j_gene: TRBJ2-2
CDR3aa: CASSFDPGELFF

v_gene: TRBV4-3
j_gene: TRBJ1-5
CDR3aa: CASSQEAGDGDQPQHF

v_gene: TRBV9
j_gene: TRBJ2-7
CDR3aa: CASSPDRDLYEQYF

v_gene: TRBV5-1
j_gene: TRBJ2-3
CDR3aa: CASSTLLAGSTDTQYF

v_gene: TRBV7-2
j_gene: TRBJ1-2
CDR3aa: CASSSRDSRGPANGYTF

v_gene: TRBV11-2
j_gene: TRBJ2-3
CDR3aa: CASSSTDTQYF

v_gene: TRBV6-1
j_gene: TRBJ1-6
CDR3aa: CASSKGQGHSYNSPLHF

v_gene: TRBV28
j_gene: TRBJ1-2
CDR3aa: CASTIQGVYGYTF

v_gene: TRBV27
j_gene: TRBJ2-5
CDR3aa: CASSPPRSGQETQYF

v_gene: TRBV14
j_gene: TRBJ2-3
CDR3aa: CASSGNSGNTDTQYF

v_gene: TRBV9
j_gene: TRBJ2-3
CDR3aa: CASSMGLAGITDTQYF

v_gene: TRBV4-3
j_gene: TRBJ2-2
CDR3aa: CASSQDRGSNTGELFF